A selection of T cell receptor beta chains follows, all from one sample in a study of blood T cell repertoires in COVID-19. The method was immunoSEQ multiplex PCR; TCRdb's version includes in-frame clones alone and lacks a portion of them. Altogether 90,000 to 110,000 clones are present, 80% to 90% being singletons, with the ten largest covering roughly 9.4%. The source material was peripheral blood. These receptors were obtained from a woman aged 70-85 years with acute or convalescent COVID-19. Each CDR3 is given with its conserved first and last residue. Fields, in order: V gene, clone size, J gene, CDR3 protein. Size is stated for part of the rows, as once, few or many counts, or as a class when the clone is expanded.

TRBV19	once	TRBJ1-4	CASTGTGGFPTNEKLFF
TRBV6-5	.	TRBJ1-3	CASSRGSGNTIYF
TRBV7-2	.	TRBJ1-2	CASSQELQGTRYTF
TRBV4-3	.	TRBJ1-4	CASSQGQSSNEKLFF
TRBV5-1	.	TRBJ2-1	CASMVGGTSYNEQFF
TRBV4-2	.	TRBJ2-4	CASSQAEGGIQYF
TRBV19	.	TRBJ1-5	CASNQAYNQPQHF
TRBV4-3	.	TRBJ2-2	CASRAHAGTGELFF
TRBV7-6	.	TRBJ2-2	CASSAPGLAANTGELFF
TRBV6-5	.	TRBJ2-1	CASSYLGLAGVEQFF
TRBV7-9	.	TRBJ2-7	CASSSSGTYEQYF
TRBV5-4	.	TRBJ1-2	CASSLGPGEQYYGYTF
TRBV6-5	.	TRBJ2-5	CASRHTGGQETQYF
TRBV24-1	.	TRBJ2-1	CATSETGTGVDEQFF
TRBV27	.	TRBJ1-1	CASSFHSTGTLRNTEAFF
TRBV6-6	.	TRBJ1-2	CASSYGGQLVGYTF
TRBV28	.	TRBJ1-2	CASSLFATGRAYGYTF
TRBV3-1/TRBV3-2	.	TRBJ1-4	CASSPGTGARGEKLFF
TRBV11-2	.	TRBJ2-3	CASSLDMTDTQYF
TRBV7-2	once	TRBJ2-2	CASSPGASGGLYTGELFF
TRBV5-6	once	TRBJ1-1	CASRRQGGTEAFF
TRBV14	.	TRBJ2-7	CASSLGTGGYEQYF
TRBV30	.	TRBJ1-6	CAWSSRGINSPLHF
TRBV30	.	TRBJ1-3	CAWRPGLVSGNTIYF
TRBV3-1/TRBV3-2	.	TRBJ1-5	CASSQSLSNQPQHF
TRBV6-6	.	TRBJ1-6	CASRPGSSYNSPLHF
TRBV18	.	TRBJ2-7	CASSPALLAGLYEQYF
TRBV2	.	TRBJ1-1	CASSDPPPGTEAFF